This T cell receptor beta chain was found in a study of cytomegalovirus exposure and HLA in healthy donors. At the level of the study: Falling in the Caucasian-associated ancestry cluster were about four fifths of under 450 genotyped donors. Study-wide results and caveats: In vitro testing confirmed three CMV-associated chains as specific for CMV antigens.

With respect to this clone: What it binds is unknown.

PCR amplification relied on 60 Vbeta primers (plus 13 Jbeta primers). Profiling relied on immunoSEQ multiplex PCR, and the TCRdb table lists in-frame clones only, not all of them. The sample lists about 140,000 clones, around 59% occurring once. The receptor comes from a male donor in good health and CMV-seronegative. Sequencing used PBMCs.

The CDR3 here is CASSGDRAVNTGELFF. CDR3 nucleotide sequence: TGTGCCAGCAGCGGAGACAGGGCAGTAAACACCGGGGAGCTGTTTTTT. The chain employs TRBV9 and TRBJ2-2; the match to TRBD1 covers 7 bases. V gave up 3 bases and J gave up 2 bases; unmatched junction bases: 7. The CDR3 runs 16 residues. Per the germline V gene, CDR1 is SGDLS and CDR2 is YYNGEE.